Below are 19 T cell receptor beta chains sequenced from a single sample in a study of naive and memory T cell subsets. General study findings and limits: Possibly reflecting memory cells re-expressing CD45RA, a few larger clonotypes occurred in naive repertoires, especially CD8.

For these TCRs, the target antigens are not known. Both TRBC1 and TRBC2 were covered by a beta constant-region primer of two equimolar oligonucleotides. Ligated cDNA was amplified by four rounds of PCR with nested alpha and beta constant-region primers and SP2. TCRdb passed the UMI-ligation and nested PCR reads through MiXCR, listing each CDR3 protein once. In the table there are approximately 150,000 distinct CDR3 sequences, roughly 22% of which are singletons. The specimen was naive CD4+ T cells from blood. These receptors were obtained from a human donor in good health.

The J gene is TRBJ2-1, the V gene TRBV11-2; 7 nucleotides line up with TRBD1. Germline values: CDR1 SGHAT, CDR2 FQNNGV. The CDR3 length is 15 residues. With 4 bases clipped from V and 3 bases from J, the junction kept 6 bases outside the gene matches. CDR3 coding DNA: TGTGCCAGCAGCTCTATACAGGGGAGCTACAATGAGCAGTTCTTC. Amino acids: CASSSIQGSYNEQFF.

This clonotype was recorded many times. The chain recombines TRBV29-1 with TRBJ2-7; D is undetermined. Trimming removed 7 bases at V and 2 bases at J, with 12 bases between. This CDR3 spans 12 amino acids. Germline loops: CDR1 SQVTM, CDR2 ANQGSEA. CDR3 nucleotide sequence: TGCAGCGCTACAAAGGATACCTACGAGCAGTACTTC. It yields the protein CSATKDTYEQYF.

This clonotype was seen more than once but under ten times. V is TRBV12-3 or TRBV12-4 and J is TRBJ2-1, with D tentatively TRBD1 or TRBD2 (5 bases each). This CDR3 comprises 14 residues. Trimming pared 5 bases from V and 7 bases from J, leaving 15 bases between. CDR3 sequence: CASSLNGDGNEQFF. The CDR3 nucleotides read TGTGCCAGCAGTCTTAACGGGGACGGGAATGAGCAGTTCTTC.

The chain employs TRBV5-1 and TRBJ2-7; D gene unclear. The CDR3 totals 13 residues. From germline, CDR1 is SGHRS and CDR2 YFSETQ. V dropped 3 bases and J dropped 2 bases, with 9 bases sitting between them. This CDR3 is CASSSAATYEQYF. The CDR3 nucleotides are TGCGCCAGCAGCTCCGCCGCGACCTACGAGCAGTACTTC.

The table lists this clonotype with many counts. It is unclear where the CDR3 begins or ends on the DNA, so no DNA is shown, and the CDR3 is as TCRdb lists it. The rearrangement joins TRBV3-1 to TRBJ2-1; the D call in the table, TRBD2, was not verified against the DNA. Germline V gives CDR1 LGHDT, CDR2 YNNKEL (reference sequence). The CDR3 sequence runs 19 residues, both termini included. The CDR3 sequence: CASSQDLERERSPYNEQFF.

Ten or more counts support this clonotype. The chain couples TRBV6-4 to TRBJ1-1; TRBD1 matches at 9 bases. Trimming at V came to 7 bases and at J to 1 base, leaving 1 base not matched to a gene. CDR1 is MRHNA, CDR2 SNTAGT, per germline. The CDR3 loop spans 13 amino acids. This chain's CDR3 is CASKQGANTEAFF. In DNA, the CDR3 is TGTGCCAGCAAACAGGGGGCGAACACTGAAGCTTTCTTT.

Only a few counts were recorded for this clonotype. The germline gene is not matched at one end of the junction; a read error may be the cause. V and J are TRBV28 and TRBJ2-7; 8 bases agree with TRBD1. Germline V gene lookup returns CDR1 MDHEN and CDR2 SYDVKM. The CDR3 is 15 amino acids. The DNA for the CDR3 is TGTGCCAGCTCCCCGCCCCGGACAGGGCCCTACGAGCAGTGCTTC. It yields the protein CASSPPRTGPYEQCF. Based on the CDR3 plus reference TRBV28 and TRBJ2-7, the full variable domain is DVKVTQSSRYLVKRTGEKVFLECVQDMDHENMFWYRQDPGLGLRLIYFSYDVKMKEKGDIPEGYSVSREKKERFSLILESASTNQTSMYLCASSPPRTGPYEQCFGPGTRLTVT.

CDR3 protein: CASRLLAGGPNTGELFF. As DNA, the CDR3 is TGTGCCAGCAGATTGCTAGCGGGAGGGCCTAACACCGGGGAGCTGTTTTTT. The chain joins TRBV7-3 to TRBJ2-2; TRBD2 aligns across 12 bases. The V segment lost 6 bases and the J segment 2 bases; nucleotides outside the gene matches: 7. CDR1 and CDR2 from the germline V gene are SGHTA and FQGTGA. The CDR3 totals 17 residues.

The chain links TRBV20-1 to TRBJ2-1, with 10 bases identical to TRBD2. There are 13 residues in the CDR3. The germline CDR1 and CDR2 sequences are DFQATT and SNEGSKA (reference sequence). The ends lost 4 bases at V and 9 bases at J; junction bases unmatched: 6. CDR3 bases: TGCAGTGCTACCCTAGCGGGGGTGGGTGAGCAGTTCTTC. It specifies CSATLAGVGEQFF.

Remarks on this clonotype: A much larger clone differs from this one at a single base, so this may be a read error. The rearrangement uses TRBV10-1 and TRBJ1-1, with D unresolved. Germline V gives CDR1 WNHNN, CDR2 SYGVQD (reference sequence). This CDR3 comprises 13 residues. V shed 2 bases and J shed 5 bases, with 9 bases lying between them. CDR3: CASSETRRTEAFF. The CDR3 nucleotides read TGCGCCAGCAGTGAGACACGGCGGACTGAAGCTTTCTTT.

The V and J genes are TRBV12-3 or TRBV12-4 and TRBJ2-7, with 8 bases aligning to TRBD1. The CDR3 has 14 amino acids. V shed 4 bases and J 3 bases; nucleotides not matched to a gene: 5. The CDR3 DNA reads TGTGCCAGCAGTTCCCGGGACAGGTACTACGAGCAGTACTTC. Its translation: CASSSRDRYYEQYF.

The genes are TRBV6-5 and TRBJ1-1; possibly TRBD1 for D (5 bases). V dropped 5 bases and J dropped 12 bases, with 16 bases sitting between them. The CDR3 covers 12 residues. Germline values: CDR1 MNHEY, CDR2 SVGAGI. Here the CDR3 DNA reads TGTGCCAGCAGTAACCCGGGACGTTCTACTTTCTTT. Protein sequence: CASSNPGRSTFF.

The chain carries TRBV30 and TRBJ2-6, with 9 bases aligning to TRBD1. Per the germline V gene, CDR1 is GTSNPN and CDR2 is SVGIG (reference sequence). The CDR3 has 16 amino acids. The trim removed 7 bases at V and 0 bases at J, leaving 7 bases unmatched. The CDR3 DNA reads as TGTGCCTTTAGGACAGGGGCACTCTCTGGGGCCAACGTCCTGACTTTC. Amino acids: CAFRTGALSGANVLTF. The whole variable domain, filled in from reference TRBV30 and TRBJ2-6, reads SQTIHQWPATLVQPVGSPLSLECTVEGTSNPNLYWYRQAAGRGLQLLFYSVGIGQISSEVPQNLSASRPQDRQFILSSKKLLLSDSGFYLCAFRTGALSGANVLTFGAGSRLTVL.

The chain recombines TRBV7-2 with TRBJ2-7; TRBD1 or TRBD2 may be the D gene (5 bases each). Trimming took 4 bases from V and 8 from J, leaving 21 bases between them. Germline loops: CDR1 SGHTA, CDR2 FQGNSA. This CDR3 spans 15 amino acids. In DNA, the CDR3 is TGTGCCAGCAGCTCCCGGGCTCAGGGACGAAGGCAGCAGTACTTC. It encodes CASSSRAQGRRQQYF. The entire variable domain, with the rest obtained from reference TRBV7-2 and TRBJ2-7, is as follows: GAGVSQSPSNKVTEKGKDVELRCDPISGHTALYWYRQSLGQGLEFLIYFQGNSAPDKSGLPSDRFSAERTGGSVSTLTIQRTQQEDSAVYLCASSSRAQGRRQQYFGPGTRLTVT.

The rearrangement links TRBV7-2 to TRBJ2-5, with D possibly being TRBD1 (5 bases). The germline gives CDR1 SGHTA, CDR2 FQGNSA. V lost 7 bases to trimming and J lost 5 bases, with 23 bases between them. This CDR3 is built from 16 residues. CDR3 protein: CASTVASGHLMETQYF. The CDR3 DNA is TGTGCCAGCACCGTCGCATCTGGACACCTAATGGAGACCCAGTACTTC.

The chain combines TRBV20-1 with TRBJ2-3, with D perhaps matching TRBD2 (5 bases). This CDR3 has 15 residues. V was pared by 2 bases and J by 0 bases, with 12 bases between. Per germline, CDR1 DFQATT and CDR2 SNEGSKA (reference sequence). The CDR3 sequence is CSARRLAASTDTQYF. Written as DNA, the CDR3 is TGCAGTGCTAGACGTCTAGCTGCTAGCACAGATACGCAGTATTTT.

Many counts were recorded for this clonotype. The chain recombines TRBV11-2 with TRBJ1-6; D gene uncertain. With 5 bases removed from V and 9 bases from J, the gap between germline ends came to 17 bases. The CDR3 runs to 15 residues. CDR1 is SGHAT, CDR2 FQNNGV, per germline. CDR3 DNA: TGTGCCAGCAGCAGATCCGGCAGCGTTAGTTCACCCCTCCACTTT. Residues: CASSRSGSVSSPLHF.

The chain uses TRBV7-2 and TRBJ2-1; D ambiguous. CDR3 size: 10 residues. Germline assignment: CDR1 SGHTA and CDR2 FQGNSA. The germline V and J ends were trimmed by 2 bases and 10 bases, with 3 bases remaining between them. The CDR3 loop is CASSLREQFF. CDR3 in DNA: TGTGCCAGCAGCTTAAGAGAGCAGTTCTTC. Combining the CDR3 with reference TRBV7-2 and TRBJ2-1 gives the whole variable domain GAGVSQSPSNKVTEKGKDVELRCDPISGHTALYWYRQSLGQGLEFLIYFQGNSAPDKSGLPSDRFSAERTGGSVSTLTIQRTQQEDSAVYLCASSLREQFFGPGTRLTVL.

The CDR3 nucleotides read TGTGCCAGCAGTCCCGGGGCTGGGGCCAACGTCCTGACTTTC. It translates to CASSPGAGANVLTF. The chain couples TRBV28 to TRBJ2-6; TRBD2 might be the D (5 bases). Trimming cost V 5 bases and J 2 bases, with 7 bases left between them. The CDR3 spans 14 residues. Germline CDR1 MDHEN, CDR2 SYDVKM.